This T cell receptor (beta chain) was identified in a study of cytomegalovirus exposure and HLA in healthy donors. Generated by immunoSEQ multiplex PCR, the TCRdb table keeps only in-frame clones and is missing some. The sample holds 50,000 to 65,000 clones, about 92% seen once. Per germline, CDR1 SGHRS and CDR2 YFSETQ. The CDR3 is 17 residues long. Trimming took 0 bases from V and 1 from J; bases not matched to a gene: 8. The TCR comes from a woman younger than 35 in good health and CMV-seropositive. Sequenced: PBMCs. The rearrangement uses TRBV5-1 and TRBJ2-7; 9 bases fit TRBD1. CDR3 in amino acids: CASSLGGTGPLSYEQYF. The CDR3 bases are TGCGCCAGCAGCTTGGGTGGGACAGGGCCCCTTTCCTACGAGCAGTACTTC.